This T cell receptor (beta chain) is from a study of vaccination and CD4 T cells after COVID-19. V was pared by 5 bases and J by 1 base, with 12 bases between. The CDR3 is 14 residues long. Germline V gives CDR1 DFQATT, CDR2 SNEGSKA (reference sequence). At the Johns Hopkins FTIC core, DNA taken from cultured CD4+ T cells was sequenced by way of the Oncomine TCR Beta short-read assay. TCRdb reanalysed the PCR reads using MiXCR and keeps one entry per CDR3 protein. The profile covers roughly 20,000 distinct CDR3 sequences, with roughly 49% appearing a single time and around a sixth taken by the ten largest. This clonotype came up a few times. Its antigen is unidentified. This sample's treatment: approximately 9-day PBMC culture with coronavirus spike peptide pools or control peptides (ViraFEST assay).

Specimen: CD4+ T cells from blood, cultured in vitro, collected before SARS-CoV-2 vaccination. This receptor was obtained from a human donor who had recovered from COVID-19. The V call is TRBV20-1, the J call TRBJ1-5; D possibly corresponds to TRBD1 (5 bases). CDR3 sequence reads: CSARRGGSNQPQHF. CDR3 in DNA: TGCAGTGCTCGTAGGGGAGGGAGCAATCAGCCCCAGCATTTT.